The present T cell receptor (beta chain) was sequenced within a study of blood T cell repertoires in COVID-19. The overall study: T cells, B-cell-depleted T cells, or PBMCs provided the cDNA or gDNA that served as material.

The assay was immunoSEQ multiplex PCR, and TCRdb's table has in-frame clones only and misses some. Here the sample spans around 280,000 clones, about 86% being singletons. A single count supports this clone. The clonotype originates from a woman younger than 45 who had recovered from COVID-19. The sequenced sample was peripheral blood.

The CDR3 DNA reads TGTGCCAGCAGCCCATCGATTTCAGGCGGGGAGCTGTTTTTT. Encoded protein: CASSPSISGGELFF. The chain is built from TRBV5-4 and TRBJ2-2, with D unresolved. Germline V gene data show CDR1 as SGHNT and CDR2 as YYREEE (reference sequence). Trimming removed 4 bases at V and 7 bases at J, with 14 bases between. The length of the CDR3 is 14 residues.